The following is a T cell receptor (beta chain) sequence with its context. No antigen is known for it. The data originate from a study of T cells in Graves' hyperthyroidism and ophthalmopathy. Notes on the study in general: Appearing also in blood were most of the thyroid clonotypes expanded above 0.001.

CDR3 length: 15 residues. The V and J ends lost 0 bases and 11 bases respectively, with 21 bases between them. Germline CDR1 reads DFQATT; CDR2 reads SNEGSKA (reference sequence). RNA transcripts were the template for amplifying TCR beta CDR3 regions. The TCR CDR3 was amplified in a first-round RT-PCR using the HTBI primer set. Each CDR3 protein is one row after TCRdb ran MiXCR on the multiplex PCR reads. The data hold around 25,000 distinct CDR3 sequences, with about 49% observed a single time. Participants, patients aged 18 to 65, had newly diagnosed hyperthyroidism with a duration under 2 months. The sequence was collected from a woman aged 35 to 49 with Graves' hyperthyroidism that later progressed to Graves' ophthalmopathy. This sequence joins TRBV20-1 and TRBJ2-3, with D maybe TRBD2 (5 bases). Sequenced sample: blood. The CDR3: CSARDPGSGYNEQYF. The CDR3 DNA sequence: TGCAGTGCTAGAGATCCGGGGTCGGGTTACAATGAGCAGTATTTT.